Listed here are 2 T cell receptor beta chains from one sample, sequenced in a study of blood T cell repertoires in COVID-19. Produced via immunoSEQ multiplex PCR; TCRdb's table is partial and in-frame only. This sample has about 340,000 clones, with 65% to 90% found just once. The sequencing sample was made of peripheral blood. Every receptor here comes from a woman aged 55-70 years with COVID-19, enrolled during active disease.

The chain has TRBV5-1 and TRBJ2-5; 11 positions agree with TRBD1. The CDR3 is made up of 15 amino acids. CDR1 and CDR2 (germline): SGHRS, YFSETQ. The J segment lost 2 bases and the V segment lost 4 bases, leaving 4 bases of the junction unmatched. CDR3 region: CASSGQGAIQETQYF. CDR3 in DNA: TGCGCCAGCAGCGGACAGGGGGCCATTCAAGAGACCCAGTACTTC.

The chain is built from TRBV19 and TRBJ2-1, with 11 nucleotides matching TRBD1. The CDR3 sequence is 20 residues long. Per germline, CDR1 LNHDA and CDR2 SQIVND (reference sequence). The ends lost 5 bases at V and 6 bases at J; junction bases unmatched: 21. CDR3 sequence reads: CASSDNRDRGFGLGGNEQFF. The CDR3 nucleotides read TGTGCCAGTAGTGACAACCGGGACAGGGGGTTCGGACTAGGTGGCAATGAGCAGTTCTTC. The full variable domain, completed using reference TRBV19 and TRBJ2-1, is DGGITQSPKYLFRKEGQNVTLSCEQNLNHDAMYWYRQDPGQGLRLIYYSQIVNDFQKGDIAEGYSVSREKKESFPLTVTSAQKNPTAFYLCASSDNRDRGFGLGGNEQFFGPGTRLTVL.